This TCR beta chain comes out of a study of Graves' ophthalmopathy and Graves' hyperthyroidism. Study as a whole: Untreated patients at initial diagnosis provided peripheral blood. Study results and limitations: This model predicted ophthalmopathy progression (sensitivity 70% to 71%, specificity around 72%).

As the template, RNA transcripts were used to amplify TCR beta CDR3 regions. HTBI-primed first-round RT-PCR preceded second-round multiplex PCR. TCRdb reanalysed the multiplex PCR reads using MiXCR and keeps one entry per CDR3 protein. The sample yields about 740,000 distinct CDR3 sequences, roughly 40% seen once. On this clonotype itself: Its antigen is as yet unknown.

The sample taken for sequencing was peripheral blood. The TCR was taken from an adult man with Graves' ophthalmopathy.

DNA for the CDR3: TGCAGCGTGGCTGCCGACAGGGGGCCTGGCTACACCTTC. This translates into CSVAADRGPGYTF. V gene TRBV29-1 combines with J gene TRBJ1-2; TRBD1 aligns across 10 bases. J gave up 7 bases and V 6 bases, and 8 bases lay outside the gene matches. The CDR3 runs to 13 residues. The germline V gene has CDR1 SQVTM and CDR2 ANQGSEA.